This TCR beta chain comes out of a study of cytomegalovirus exposure and HLA in healthy donors. Study-level background: In a previous analysis, 95 million to 130 million unique TCR beta sequences were found from some 180 million T cells. Regarding the study as a whole: Researchers had no immune exposure information except CMV serostatus available.

PCR primers comprised 60 Vbeta and 13 Jbeta primers. Some clones are missing from TCRdb's copy, which holds only in-frame ones; the method was immunoSEQ multiplex PCR. The sample holds some 130,000 clones, more than 75% seen once. The V and J ends lost 5 bases and 0 bases, in that order; junction bases with no gene match: 20. The germline V gene encodes CDR1 MDHEN and CDR2 SYDVKM. The CDR3 has 22 amino acids. Worth noting for this clone: The antigen is undetermined.

This sequence was found in a man younger than 40 in good health and CMV-seronegative. The sequencing input was PBMCs. The gene calls are TRBV28 and TRBJ2-1; TRBD2 matches at 12 bases. The CDR3 region is CASSPPRGIGTSGPSSYNEQFF. Here the CDR3 DNA reads TGTGCCAGCAGTCCACCCAGGGGGATCGGGACTAGCGGGCCCAGCTCCTACAATGAGCAGTTCTTC.